The clone carrying this T cell receptor (beta chain) occurred a few times. Antigen specificity is unknown. The sample is drawn from a study of T cells in Graves' hyperthyroidism and ophthalmopathy. Study as a whole: Peripheral blood was secured at the point of initial diagnosis, before any treatment.

Patients counted as stable if ophthalmopathy did not develop within 18 months. Reasons for excluding patients were uncontrolled infection, other autoimmune disease, pregnancy or lactation. From RNA transcripts, TCR beta CDR3 regions were amplified. Researchers ran a first-round RT-PCR on the TCR CDR3 using the HTBI primer set. Via MiXCR, TCRdb re-called the multiplex PCR reads, giving one row per CDR3 protein. The sample carries about 350,000 distinct CDR3 sequences, approximately 13% recorded once. Study conclusions and caveats: Model-based prediction identified ophthalmopathy a median about 7 months prior to its onset.

Trimming stripped 0 bases from V and 4 bases from J, with 14 bases between. CDR1 is SGHRS and CDR2 is YFSETQ in the germline V gene. The CDR3 is made up of 15 amino acids. This receptor was obtained from a woman in her twenties or thirties with Graves' hyperthyroidism. Input material: blood. The chain recombines TRBV5-1 with TRBJ2-7, with D tentatively TRBD1 (6 bases). The chain's CDR3 is CASSLDGRGTYEQYF. CDR3 coding DNA: TGCGCCAGCAGCTTGGATGGCAGGGGAACTTACGAGCAGTACTTC.